The 20 T cell receptor beta chains given below trace back to one sample, sequenced in a study of blood T cell repertoires in COVID-19. Assay used: immunoSEQ multiplex PCR; TCRdb lists only in-frame clones, some missing. The sample consists of approximately 400,000 clones, about four fifths of them appearing once. What was sequenced was PBMCs or T cells enriched from blood (not recorded which). Receptors were obtained from a woman aged 45-60 years who had recovered from COVID-19.

The chain recombines TRBV6-1 with TRBJ1-4; TRBD1 agrees at 8 bases. The CDR3 has 15 amino acids. Germline V gene data show CDR1 as MNHNS and CDR2 as SASEGT. The ends lost 4 bases at V and 7 bases at J; junction bases unmatched: 8. Here the CDR3 DNA reads TGTGCCAGCAGTGTGACAGGGGACGCCGGTGAAAAACTGTTTTTT. Protein: CASSVTGDAGEKLFF.

The chain links TRBV18 to TRBJ2-5; 7 nucleotides line up with TRBD1. V was clipped by 1 base and J by 3 bases; unmatched bases: 11. The CDR3 length is 17 residues. In germline, CDR1 is KGHSH, CDR2 LQKENI. The DNA of the CDR3 is TGTGCCAGCTCACCACTGCTATCGGGACAGCATGAAGAGACCCAGTACTTC. Its protein product is CASSPLLSGQHEETQYF.

The J gene is TRBJ2-7, the V gene TRBV6-5; 10 nucleotides line up with TRBD1. CDR1 is MNHEY and CDR2 is SVGAGI in the germline V gene. Trimming removed 5 bases from V and 6 bases from J; junction bases left unmatched: 10. This CDR3 spans 15 amino acids. CDR3 protein: CASSQTGGTPGEQYF. The CDR3, as DNA: TGTGCCAGCAGTCAGACAGGGGGCACCCCGGGCGAGCAGTACTTC.

This rearrangement joins TRBV4-2 to TRBJ2-7, with D perhaps TRBD2 (6 bases). The CDR3 totals 14 residues. Germline V gives CDR1 LGHNA, CDR2 YNFKEQ. V was shortened by 1 base and J by 7 bases, with 14 bases between the two germline ends. Here the CDR3 DNA reads TGTGCCAGCAGCCAAGTATTTGATGCGGGGGAGCAGTACTTC. This sequence encodes CASSQVFDAGEQYF.

A single count supports this clone. This chain connects TRBV5-1 to TRBJ2-3, with D perhaps TRBD2 (6 bases). The germline V and J ends were trimmed by 3 bases and 4 bases, with 15 bases remaining between them. Per the germline V gene, CDR1 is SGHRS and CDR2 is YFSETQ. CDR3 length: 15 residues. The chain's CDR3 is CASSSPAGSSDTQYF. As DNA, the CDR3 is TGCGCCAGCAGCTCCCCCGCGGGATCTTCAGATACGCAGTATTTT.

This clone was observed once. This sequence joins TRBV10-3 and TRBJ1-6, with 7 nucleotides matching TRBD1. With 5 bases clipped from V and 6 bases from J, the junction kept 10 bases outside the gene matches. CDR3 length equals 16 residues. Germline V gene lookup returns CDR1 ENHRY and CDR2 SYGVKD. DNA of the CDR3: TGTGCCATCAGTTCACCGAGGACAGGAACTAATTCACCCCTCCACTTT. It codes for CAISSPRTGTNSPLHF.

J is TRBJ1-6 and V is TRBV30; 12 bases are a match to TRBD1. Trimming removed 3 bases from V and 9 bases from J; junction bases left unmatched: 3. The CDR3 sequence is 14 residues long. Germline V gives CDR1 GTSNPN, CDR2 SVGIG (reference sequence). The CDR3 sequence is CAWRGQGASSPLHF. CDR3 DNA: TGTGCCTGGAGGGGACAGGGGGCAAGTTCACCCCTCCACTTT.

The chain carries TRBV11-2 and TRBJ2-2; D perhaps matches TRBD2 (5 bases). Trimming took 1 base from V and 0 from J, leaving 6 bases between them. Germline CDR1 reads SGHAT; CDR2 reads FQNNGV. This CDR3 comprises 15 residues. The CDR3 spells CASSLAGSNTGELFF. The DNA for the CDR3 is TGTGCCAGCAGCTTAGCGGGGTCGAACACCGGGGAGCTGTTTTTT. Full variable domain (remainder filled in from reference TRBV11-2 and TRBJ2-2): EAGVAQSPRYKIIEKRQSVAFWCNPISGHATLYWYQQILGQGPKLLIQFQNNGVVDDSQLPKDRFSAERLKGVDSTLKIQPAKLEDSAVYLCASSLAGSNTGELFFGEGSRLTVL.

The chain couples TRBV4-3 to TRBJ1-6, with D possibly matching TRBD1 (6 bases). The CDR3 loop spans 15 amino acids. Trimming left V 0 bases short and J 13 bases short, with 16 bases between. The germline CDR1 and CDR2 sequences are LGHNA and YSLEER. The CDR3 bases are TGCGCCAGCAGCCAAGATCAGGGACACGGTTATCCCCTCCACTTT. It yields the protein CASSQDQGHGYPLHF.

The V call is TRBV28, the J call TRBJ2-2; 12 nucleotides agree with TRBD2. Germline values: CDR1 MDHEN, CDR2 SYDVKM. V lost 5 bases, J lost 6 bases, and 4 bases stayed unmatched. The CDR3 consists of 15 residues. The DNA of the CDR3 is TGTGCCAGCAGTCCGACTAGCGGGAGACCCGGGGAGCTGTTTTTT. Its translation: CASSPTSGRPGELFF.

To note about this clone: The same CDR3 also results from other DNA sequences found in this sample. The chain recombines TRBV19 with TRBJ1-1; TRBD1 is a possible D gene (5 bases). Trimming removed 0 bases at V and 2 bases at J, with 7 bases between. The V gene's germline CDR1 is LNHDA and CDR2 SQIVND (reference sequence). This CDR3 has 14 residues. In nucleotides, the CDR3 is TGTGCCAGTAGTATAGACAGGGCTAACACTGAAGCTTTCTTT. It yields the protein CASSIDRANTEAFF.

This clone was recorded only once. V is TRBV3-1 (or the pseudogene TRBV3-2) and J is TRBJ1-5; D unresolved. Per the germline V gene, CDR1 is LGHDT and CDR2 is YNNKEL (reference sequence). The CDR3 covers 13 residues. V lost 0 bases to trimming and J lost 5 bases, with 5 bases between them. This CDR3 reads CASSQEGDQPQHF. CDR3 coding DNA: TGTGCCAGCAGCCAAGAAGGAGATCAGCCCCAGCATTTT.

This chain joins TRBV5-8 and TRBJ2-2; possibly TRBD1 for D (5 bases). Trimming removed 0 bases at V and 5 bases at J, with 8 bases between. Germline assignment: CDR1 SGHTS and CDR2 YDEGEE. This CDR3 spans 14 amino acids. The CDR3 here is CASSLGQQTGELFF. In nucleotides, the CDR3 is TGTGCCAGCAGCTTGGGACAGCAAACCGGGGAGCTGTTTTTT.

V usage is TRBV7-2 and J usage is TRBJ1-2; D not resolved. Germline CDR1 is SGHTA and CDR2 is FQGNSA. Trimming cost V 5 bases and J 3 bases, with 16 bases left between them. The length of the CDR3 is 15 residues. CDR3 nucleotides: TGTGCCAGCAGCCCCATTCCGAGTGGTGACTATGGCTACACCTTC. It yields the protein CASSPIPSGDYGYTF.

The chain links TRBV7-9 to TRBJ1-6; 9 nucleotides line up with TRBD1. CDR3 length: 17 residues. The junction had 5 bases not matched to a gene; V was cut back by 2 bases and J by 3 bases. Germline CDR1 reads SEHNR; CDR2 reads FQNEAQ (reference sequence). The CDR3 DNA sequence: TGTGCCAGCAGCTTATTTACAGGGGGCTACTATAATTCACCCCTCCACTTT. This sequence encodes CASSLFTGGYYNSPLHF. Full variable domain (remainder filled in from reference TRBV7-9 and TRBJ1-6): DTGVSQNPRHKITKRGQNVTFRCDPISEHNRLYWYRQTLGQGPEFLTYFQNEAQLEKSRLLSDRFSAERPKGSFSTLEIQRTEQGDSAMYLCASSLFTGGYYNSPLHFGNGTRLTVT.

This chain joins TRBV6-5 and TRBJ1-1; 9 bases line up with TRBD1. CDR3 length: 13 amino acids. The ends lost 4 bases at V and 6 bases at J; junction bases unmatched: 3. Germline V gene data show CDR1 as MNHEY and CDR2 as SVGAGI. The DNA of the CDR3 is TGTGCCAGCAGTTTACAGGGGGCCTCTGAAGCTTTCTTT. Translating it yields CASSLQGASEAFF.

The CDR3 spells CASSLAGRAPDTQYF. CDR3 bases: TGTGCCAGCAGCTTAGCCGGGAGGGCCCCAGATACGCAGTATTTT. The J gene is TRBJ2-3, the V gene TRBV11-2, with 8 nucleotides matching TRBD2. The J segment lost 4 bases and the V segment lost 1 base, leaving 4 bases of the junction unmatched. The CDR3 is made up of 15 amino acids. Looked up from germline, CDR1 is SGHAT and CDR2 is FQNNGV. The full variable domain, its missing parts supplied by reference TRBV11-2 and TRBJ2-3, is EAGVAQSPRYKIIEKRQSVAFWCNPISGHATLYWYQQILGQGPKLLIQFQNNGVVDDSQLPKDRFSAERLKGVDSTLKIQPAKLEDSAVYLCASSLAGRAPDTQYFGPGTRLTVL.

V and J are TRBV7-9 and TRBJ1-5; TRBD1 might be the D (6 bases). The V and J ends lost 1 base and 0 bases respectively, with 7 bases between them. CDR3 size: 15 residues. Germline CDR1 reads SEHNR; CDR2 reads FQNEAQ (reference sequence). The CDR3 region is CASSLDRVSNQPQHF. CDR3 sequence (DNA): TGTGCCAGCAGCTTAGACAGGGTTAGCAATCAGCCCCAGCATTTT.

The chain links TRBV10-3 to TRBJ1-1; D gene unclear. The CDR3 length is 13 residues. The V gene lost 0 bases and the J gene lost 8 bases, with 10 bases spanning the gap. Germline lookup yields CDR1 ENHRY and CDR2 SYGVKD. The CDR3 coding sequence is TGTGCCATCAGTGAGTCTGGGCAGATCGAAGCTTTCTTT. Translated, it gives CAISESGQIEAFF.

J is TRBJ2-1 and V is TRBV7-2, with 7 bases that match TRBD2. Germline CDR1 SGHTA, CDR2 FQGNSA. This CDR3 has 16 residues. The junction had 9 bases not matched to a gene; V was cut back by 2 bases and J by 5 bases. The CDR3 sequence is CASSLSSASGNNEQFF. CDR3 nucleotide sequence: TGTGCCAGCAGCTTAAGCTCGGCTAGCGGAAACAATGAGCAGTTCTTC.